This record looks at one TCR beta chain sequence and its context. The antigen remains undetermined. The data derive from a study of cytomegalovirus exposure and HLA in healthy donors. Study summary: From donors who were HLA-typed, an early data release held about 89 million unique TCRs.

Whole-study findings and limits: It was only CMV serostatus that was available as immune exposure information. The Asian-associated ancestry cluster reportedly had fewer N-insertions than the 666-donor mean in a later analysis.

CDR3 length: 15 amino acids. The germline CDR1 and CDR2 sequences are SNHLY and FYNNEI. V was pared by 6 bases and J by 5 bases, with 9 bases of the junction left unmatched. This PCR relied on a set of 60 Vbeta primers and 13 Jbeta primers. Using immunoSEQ multiplex PCR, the repertoire was profiled, and TCRdb retains in-frame clones only, with some absent. This sample has about 200,000 clones, with roughly 77% found just once. This clonotype was obtained from a male donor in good health and CMV-seropositive. The specimen sequenced was PBMCs. V usage is TRBV2 and J usage is TRBJ1-4; 7 bases map to TRBD1. Written as DNA, the CDR3 is TGTGCCAGCAGGCTAGGAGGGGGCAGGAATGAAAAACTGTTTTTT. Translation: CASRLGGGRNEKLFF. The entire variable domain, with the rest obtained from reference TRBV2 and TRBJ1-4, is as follows: EPEVTQTPSHQVTQMGQEVILRCVPISNHLYFYWYRQILGQKVEFLVSFYNNEISEKSEIFDDQFSVERPDGSNFTLKIRSTKLEDSAMYFCASRLGGGRNEKLFFGSGTQLSVL.